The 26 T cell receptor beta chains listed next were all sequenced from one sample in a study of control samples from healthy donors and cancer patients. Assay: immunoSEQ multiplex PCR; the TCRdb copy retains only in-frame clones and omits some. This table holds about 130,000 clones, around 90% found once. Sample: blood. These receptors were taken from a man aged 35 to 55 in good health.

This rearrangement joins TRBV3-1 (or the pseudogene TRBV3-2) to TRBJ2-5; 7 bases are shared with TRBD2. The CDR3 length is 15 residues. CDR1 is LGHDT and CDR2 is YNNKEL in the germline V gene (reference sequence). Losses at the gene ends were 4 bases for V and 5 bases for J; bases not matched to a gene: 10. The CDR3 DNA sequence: TGTGCCAGCAGCCCACTCCGCGGGGGTTTGGAGACCCAGTACTTC. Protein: CASSPLRGGLETQYF.

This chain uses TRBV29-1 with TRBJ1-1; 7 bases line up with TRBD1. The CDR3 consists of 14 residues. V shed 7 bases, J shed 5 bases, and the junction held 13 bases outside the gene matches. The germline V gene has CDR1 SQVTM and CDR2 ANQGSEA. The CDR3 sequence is CSAMTGTRQTEAFF. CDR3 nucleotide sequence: TGCAGCGCAATGACAGGGACAAGACAGACTGAAGCTTTCTTT.

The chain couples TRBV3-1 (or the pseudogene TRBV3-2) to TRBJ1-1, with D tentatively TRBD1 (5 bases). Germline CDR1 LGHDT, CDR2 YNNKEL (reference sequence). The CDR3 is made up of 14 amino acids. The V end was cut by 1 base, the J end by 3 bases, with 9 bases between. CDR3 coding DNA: TGTGCCAGCAGCCAAGCCTTCAGGGACACTGAAGCTTTCTTT. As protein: CASSQAFRDTEAFF.

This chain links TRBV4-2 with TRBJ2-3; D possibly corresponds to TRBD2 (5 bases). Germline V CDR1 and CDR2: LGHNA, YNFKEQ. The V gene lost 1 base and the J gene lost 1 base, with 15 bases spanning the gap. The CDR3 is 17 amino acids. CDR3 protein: CASSQAARDYGTDTQYF. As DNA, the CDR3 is TGTGCCAGCAGCCAAGCCGCCCGAGACTACGGCACAGATACGCAGTATTTT.

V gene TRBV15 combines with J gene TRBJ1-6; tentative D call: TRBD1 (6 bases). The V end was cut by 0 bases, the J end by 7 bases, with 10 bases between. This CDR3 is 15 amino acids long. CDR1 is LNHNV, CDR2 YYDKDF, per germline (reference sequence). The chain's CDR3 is CATSRDRTANSPLHF. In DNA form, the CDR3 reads TGTGCCACCAGCAGAGATAGGACAGCCAATTCACCCCTCCACTTT.

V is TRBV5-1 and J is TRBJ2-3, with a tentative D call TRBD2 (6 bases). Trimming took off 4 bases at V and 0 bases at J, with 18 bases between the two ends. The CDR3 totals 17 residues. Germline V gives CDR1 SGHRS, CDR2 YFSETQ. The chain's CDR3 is CASSPGYSGPSTDTQYF. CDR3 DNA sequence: TGCGCCAGCAGCCCTGGTTATAGCGGACCTAGCACAGATACGCAGTATTTT.

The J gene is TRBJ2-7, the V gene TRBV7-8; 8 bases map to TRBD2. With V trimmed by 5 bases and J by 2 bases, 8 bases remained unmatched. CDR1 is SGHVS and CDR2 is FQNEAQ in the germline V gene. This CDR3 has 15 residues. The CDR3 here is CASSAGGDPTYEQYF. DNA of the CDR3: TGTGCCAGCAGCGCCGGGGGGGACCCAACCTACGAGCAGTACTTC.

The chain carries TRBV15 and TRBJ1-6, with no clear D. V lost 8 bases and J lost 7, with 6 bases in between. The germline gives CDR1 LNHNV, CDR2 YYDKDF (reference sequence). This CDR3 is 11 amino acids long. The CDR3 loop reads CATSGNSPLHF. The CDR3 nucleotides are TGTGCCACCTCGGGAAATTCACCCCTCCACTTT.

CDR3: CASRTGMGNQPQHF. The CDR3 DNA follows: TGTGCCAGCCGGACAGGTATGGGCAATCAGCCCCAGCATTTT. J is TRBJ1-5 and V is TRBV6-5; 7 positions agree with TRBD1. Trimming at V came to 8 bases and at J to 2 bases, leaving 6 bases not matched to a gene. The CDR3 has 14 residues. CDR1 is MNHEY, CDR2 SVGAGI, per germline.

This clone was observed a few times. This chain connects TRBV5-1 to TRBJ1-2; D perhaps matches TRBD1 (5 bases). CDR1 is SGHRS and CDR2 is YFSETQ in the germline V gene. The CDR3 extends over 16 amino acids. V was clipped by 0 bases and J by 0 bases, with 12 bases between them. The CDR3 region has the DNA TGCGCCAGCAGCTTGGCCGGGGGACCCACTAACTATGGCTACACCTTC. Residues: CASSLAGGPTNYGYTF.

The CDR3 nucleotides are TGTGCCAGCCAATGGGACAGGGGGAACTATGGCTACACCTTC. Translated, it gives CASQWDRGNYGYTF. The chain uses TRBV5-4 and TRBJ1-2, with 11 bases identical to TRBD1. There are 14 residues in the CDR3. J lost 2 bases, V lost 7 bases, and 4 bases had no gene match. Germline assignment: CDR1 SGHNT and CDR2 YYREEE (reference sequence).

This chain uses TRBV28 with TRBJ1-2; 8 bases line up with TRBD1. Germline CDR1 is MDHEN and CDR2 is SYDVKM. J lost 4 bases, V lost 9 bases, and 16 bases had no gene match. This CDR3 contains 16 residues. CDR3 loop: CASAPGTGLFVYGYTF. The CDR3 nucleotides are TGTGCCAGTGCGCCCGGGACAGGTCTTTTTGTCTATGGCTACACCTTC.

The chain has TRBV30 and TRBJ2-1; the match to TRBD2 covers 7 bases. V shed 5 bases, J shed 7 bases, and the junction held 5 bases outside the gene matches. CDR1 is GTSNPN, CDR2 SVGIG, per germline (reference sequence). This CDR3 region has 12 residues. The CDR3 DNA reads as TGTGCCTGGGATTGGGGGGGAAATGAGCAGTTCTTC. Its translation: CAWDWGGNEQFF.

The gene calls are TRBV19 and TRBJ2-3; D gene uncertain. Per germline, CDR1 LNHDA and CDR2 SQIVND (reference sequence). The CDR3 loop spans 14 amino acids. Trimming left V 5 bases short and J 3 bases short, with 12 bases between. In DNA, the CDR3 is TGTGCCAGTAGTCCCCCCGGCTGGACAGATACGCAGTATTTT. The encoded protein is CASSPPGWTDTQYF.

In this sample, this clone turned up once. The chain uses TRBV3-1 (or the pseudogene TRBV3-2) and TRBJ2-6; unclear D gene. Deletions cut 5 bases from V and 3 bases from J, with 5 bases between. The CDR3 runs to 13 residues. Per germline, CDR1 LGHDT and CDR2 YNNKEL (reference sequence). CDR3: CASSIGGANVLTF. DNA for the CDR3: TGTGCCAGCAGCATTGGTGGGGCCAACGTCCTGACTTTC.

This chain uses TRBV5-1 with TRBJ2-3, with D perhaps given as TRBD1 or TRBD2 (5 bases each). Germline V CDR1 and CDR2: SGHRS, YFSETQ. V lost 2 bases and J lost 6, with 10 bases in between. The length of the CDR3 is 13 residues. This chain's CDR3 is CASSFRGADTQYF. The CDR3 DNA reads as TGCGCCAGCAGCTTCAGAGGGGCGGATACGCAGTATTTT.

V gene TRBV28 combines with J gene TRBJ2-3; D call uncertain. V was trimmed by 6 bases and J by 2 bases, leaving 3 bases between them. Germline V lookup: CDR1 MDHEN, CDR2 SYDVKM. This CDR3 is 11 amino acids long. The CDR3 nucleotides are TGTGCCAGCAGGACCACAGATACGCAGTATTTT. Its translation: CASRTTDTQYF.

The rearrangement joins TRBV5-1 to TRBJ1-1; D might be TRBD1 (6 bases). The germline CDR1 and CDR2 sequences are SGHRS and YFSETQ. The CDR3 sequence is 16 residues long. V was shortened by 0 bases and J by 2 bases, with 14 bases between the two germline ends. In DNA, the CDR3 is TGCGCCAGCAGCTTGGCCCCAGGGGCCCTTAACACTGAAGCTTTCTTT. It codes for CASSLAPGALNTEAFF.

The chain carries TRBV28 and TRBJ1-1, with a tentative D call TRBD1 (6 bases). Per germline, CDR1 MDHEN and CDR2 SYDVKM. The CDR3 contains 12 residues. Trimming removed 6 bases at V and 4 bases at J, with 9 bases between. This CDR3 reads CASRMDSTEAFF. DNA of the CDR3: TGTGCCAGCAGAATGGACAGCACTGAAGCTTTCTTT.

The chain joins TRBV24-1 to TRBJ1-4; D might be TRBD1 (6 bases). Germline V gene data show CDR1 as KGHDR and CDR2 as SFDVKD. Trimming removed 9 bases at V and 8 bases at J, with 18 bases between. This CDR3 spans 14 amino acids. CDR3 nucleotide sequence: TGTGCCACCCAGGGACAAGGTTTTTGGGAAAAACTGTTTTTT. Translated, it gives CATQGQGFWEKLFF.

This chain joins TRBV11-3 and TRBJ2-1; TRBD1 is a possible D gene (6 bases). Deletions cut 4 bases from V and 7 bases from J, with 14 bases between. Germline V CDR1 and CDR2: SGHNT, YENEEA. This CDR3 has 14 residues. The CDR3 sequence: CASSSRTVVNEQFF. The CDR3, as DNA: TGTGCCAGCAGCTCCAGGACAGTCGTAAATGAGCAGTTCTTC.

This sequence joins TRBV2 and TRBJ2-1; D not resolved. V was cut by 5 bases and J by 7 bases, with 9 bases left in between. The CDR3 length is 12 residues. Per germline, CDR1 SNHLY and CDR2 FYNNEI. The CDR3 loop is CASSNYKNEQFF. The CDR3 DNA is TGTGCCAGCAGTAATTACAAAAATGAGCAGTTCTTC. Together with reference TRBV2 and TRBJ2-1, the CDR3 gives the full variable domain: EPEVTQTPSHQVTQMGQEVILRCVPISNHLYFYWYRQILGQKVEFLVSFYNNEISEKSEIFDDQFSVERPDGSNFTLKIRSTKLEDSAMYFCASSNYKNEQFFGPGTRLTVL.

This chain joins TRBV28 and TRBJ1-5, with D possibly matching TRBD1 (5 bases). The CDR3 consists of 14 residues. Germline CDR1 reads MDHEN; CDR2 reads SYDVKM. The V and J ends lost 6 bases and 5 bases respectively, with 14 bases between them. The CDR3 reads CASRSGTGDQPQHF. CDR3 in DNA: TGTGCCAGCAGGTCGGGGACGGGAGATCAGCCCCAGCATTTT.

CDR3 amino acids: CASSYRQGALNTGELFF. The CDR3 DNA sequence: TGTGCCAGCAGCTATCGACAGGGGGCGCTGAACACCGGGGAGCTGTTTTTT. The chain uses TRBV6-7 and TRBJ2-2; 10 bases fit TRBD1. TRBV6-7 is annotated as an ORF whose role is uncertain. The CDR3 covers 17 residues. V lost 6 bases, J lost 1 base, and 8 bases stayed unmatched.

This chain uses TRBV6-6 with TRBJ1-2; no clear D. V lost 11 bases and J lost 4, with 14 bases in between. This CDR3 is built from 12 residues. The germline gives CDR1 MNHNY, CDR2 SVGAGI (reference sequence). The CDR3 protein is CAHEDGVYGYTF. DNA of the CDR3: TGTGCCCATGAGGACGGCGTCTATGGCTACACCTTC.

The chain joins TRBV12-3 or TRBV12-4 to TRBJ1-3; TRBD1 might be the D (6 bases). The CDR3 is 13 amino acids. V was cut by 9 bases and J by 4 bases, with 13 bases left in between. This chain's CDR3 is CASSWGPGNTIYF. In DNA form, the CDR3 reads TGTGCCAGTAGCTGGGGGCCAGGAAACACCATATATTTT.